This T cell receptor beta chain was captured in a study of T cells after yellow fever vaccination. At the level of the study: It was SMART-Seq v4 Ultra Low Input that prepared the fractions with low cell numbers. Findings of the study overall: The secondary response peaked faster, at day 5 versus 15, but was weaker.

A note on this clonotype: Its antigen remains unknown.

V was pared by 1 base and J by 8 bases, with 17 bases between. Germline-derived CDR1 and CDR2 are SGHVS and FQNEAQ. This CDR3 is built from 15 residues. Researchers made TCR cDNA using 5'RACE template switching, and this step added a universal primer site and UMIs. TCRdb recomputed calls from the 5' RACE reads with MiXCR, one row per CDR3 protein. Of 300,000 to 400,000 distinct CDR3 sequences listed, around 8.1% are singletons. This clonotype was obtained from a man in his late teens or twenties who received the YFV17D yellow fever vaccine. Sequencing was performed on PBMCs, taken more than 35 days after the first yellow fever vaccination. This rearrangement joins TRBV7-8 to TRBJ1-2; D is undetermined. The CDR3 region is CASSLDPFLSGGYTF. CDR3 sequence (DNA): TGTGCCAGCAGCTTAGATCCATTCCTAAGTGGCGGCTACACCTTC.